A selection of T cell receptor beta chains follows, all from one sample in a study of blood T cell repertoires in COVID-19. The method was immunoSEQ multiplex PCR; TCRdb's version includes in-frame clones alone and lacks a portion of them. In the table there are some 89,000 clones, 81% of which are singletons. The sample taken for sequencing was peripheral blood. The receptors originated from a man aged 60-69 years with acute or convalescent COVID-19. The CDR3 runs from the conserved cysteine through the conserved F or W. The order of the fields is CDR3 protein, CDR3 DNA, D gene, clone size, V gene, J gene. The D gene is left open where the match is weak. Size is stated for part of the rows, as once, few or many counts, or as a class when the clone is expanded.

CDR3aa: CASSPLTATEAFF; CDR3nt: TGTGCCAGCAGCCCTTTAACAGCCACTGAAGCTTTCTTT; d_gene: .; abundance: .; v_gene: TRBV28; j_gene: TRBJ1-1
CDR3aa: CASSLTLTGGAADTQYF; CDR3nt: TGTGCCAGCAGCTTGACCCTTACAGGGGGCGCGGCAGATACGCAGTATTTT; d_gene: TRBD1; abundance: .; v_gene: TRBV7-9; j_gene: TRBJ2-3
CDR3aa: CASSLGQTYNSPLHF; CDR3nt: TGTGCCAGCAGCCTAGGACAGACTTATAATTCACCCCTCCACTTT; d_gene: .; abundance: once; v_gene: TRBV5-4; j_gene: TRBJ1-6
CDR3aa: CASSEFPSGTEEQYF; CDR3nt: TGTGCCAGCAGTGAATTCCCTTCCGGGACAGAAGAGCAGTACTTC; d_gene: TRBD1; abundance: once; v_gene: TRBV25-1; j_gene: TRBJ2-7
CDR3aa: CASSEALAGASGEQYF; CDR3nt: TGTGCCAGCAGTGAAGCGCTAGCGGGGGCCTCTGGCGAGCAGTACTTC; d_gene: TRBD2; abundance: .; v_gene: TRBV6-1; j_gene: TRBJ2-7
CDR3aa: CATSPDTYGYTF; CDR3nt: TGTGCCACCAGTCCTGATACATATGGCTACACCTTC; d_gene: .; abundance: .; v_gene: TRBV15; j_gene: TRBJ1-2
CDR3aa: CASSLAGGGRVDTQYF; CDR3nt: TGCGCCAGCAGCTTGGCCGGGGGAGGGCGTGTAGATACGCAGTATTTT; d_gene: TRBD2; abundance: .; v_gene: TRBV5-1; j_gene: TRBJ2-3
CDR3aa: CASTSGLAAGELFF; CDR3nt: TGCGCCAGCACCTCTGGACTAGCGGCCGGGGAGCTGTTTTTT; d_gene: TRBD2; abundance: .; v_gene: TRBV5-1; j_gene: TRBJ2-2
CDR3aa: CASSLAVFSYNEQFF; CDR3nt: TGTGCCAGCAGCTTAGCAGTGTTCTCCTACAATGAGCAGTTCTTC; d_gene: .; abundance: .; v_gene: TRBV11-2; j_gene: TRBJ2-1
CDR3aa: CASSLGGLGQETQYF; CDR3nt: TGTGCCAGCAGCTTGGGGGGACTAGGGCAAGAGACCCAGTACTTC; d_gene: TRBD2; abundance: .; v_gene: TRBV7-2; j_gene: TRBJ2-5
CDR3aa: CATSDTGTSGANEQFF; CDR3nt: TGTGCCACCAGTGATACAGGGACTAGCGGGGCCAATGAGCAGTTCTTC; d_gene: TRBD2; abundance: medium-sized; v_gene: TRBV24-1; j_gene: TRBJ2-1
CDR3aa: CASSRKGTGGDGDTQYF; CDR3nt: TGTGCCAGCAGTCGGAAAGGGACAGGGGGCGATGGAGATACGCAGTATTTT; d_gene: TRBD1; abundance: .; v_gene: TRBV6-6; j_gene: TRBJ2-3
CDR3aa: CASSMRGRGTDTQYF; CDR3nt: TGTGCCAGTAGTATGCGGGGGCGCGGCACAGATACGCAGTATTTT; d_gene: .; abundance: once; v_gene: TRBV19; j_gene: TRBJ2-3
CDR3aa: CASSPPGLNIQYF; CDR3nt: TGTGCCAGCAGCCCTCCGGGGTTAAACATTCAGTACTTC; d_gene: .; abundance: .; v_gene: TRBV9; j_gene: TRBJ2-4
CDR3aa: CASSFIAIYNEQFF; CDR3nt: TGTGCCAGCAGCTTCATCGCTATATACAATGAGCAGTTCTTC; d_gene: .; abundance: .; v_gene: TRBV7-9; j_gene: TRBJ2-1
CDR3aa: CASSPDYGYTF; CDR3nt: TGTGCCAGCAGTCCAGACTATGGCTACACCTTC; d_gene: .; abundance: .; v_gene: TRBV28; j_gene: TRBJ1-2
CDR3aa: CASRWDSKFYGYTF; CDR3nt: TGCGCCAGCCGGTGGGACAGCAAATTCTATGGCTACACCTTC; d_gene: TRBD1; abundance: few; v_gene: TRBV5-1; j_gene: TRBJ1-2
CDR3aa: CASSRTSGARETQYF; CDR3nt: TGTGCCAGCTCACGGACTAGCGGGGCGCGCGAGACCCAGTACTTC; d_gene: TRBD2; abundance: .; v_gene: TRBV18; j_gene: TRBJ2-5
CDR3aa: CASSLGTGVQPQHF; CDR3nt: TGTGCCAGCAGCTTAGGCACAGGGGTCCAGCCCCAGCATTTT; d_gene: TRBD1; abundance: .; v_gene: TRBV7-8; j_gene: TRBJ1-5
CDR3aa: CSASRLAREFF; CDR3nt: TGCAGTGCTTCCAGGCTAGCGCGGGAGTTCTTC; d_gene: .; abundance: .; v_gene: TRBV20-1; j_gene: TRBJ2-1
CDR3aa: CASSPILPTGRDTQYF; CDR3nt: TGTGCCAGCTCACCAATTTTACCAACAGGGAGAGATACGCAGTATTTT; d_gene: .; abundance: .; v_gene: TRBV18; j_gene: TRBJ2-3
CDR3aa: CASRAGGDYGYTF; CDR3nt: TGTGCCAGTCGGGCAGGGGGCGACTATGGCTACACCTTC; d_gene: TRBD1; abundance: .; v_gene: TRBV9; j_gene: TRBJ1-2
CDR3aa: CASSPLTGTNQPQHF; CDR3nt: TGTGCCAGCAGTCCTCTGACAGGGACCAATCAGCCCCAGCATTTT; d_gene: TRBD1; abundance: .; v_gene: TRBV6-5; j_gene: TRBJ1-5
CDR3aa: CASSQGRGAYEQYF; CDR3nt: TGTGCCAGCAGCCAAGGCAGGGGGGCCTACGAGCAGTACTTC; d_gene: .; abundance: once; v_gene: TRBV4-2; j_gene: TRBJ2-7
CDR3aa: CASSEYQIEAFF; CDR3nt: TGTGCCAGCAGTGAATACCAGATTGAAGCTTTCTTT; d_gene: .; abundance: .; v_gene: TRBV6-1; j_gene: TRBJ1-1
CDR3aa: CASSLGTGPATGEQYF; CDR3nt: TGTGCCAGCAGCTTGGGGACAGGGCCCGCGACCGGGGAGCAGTACTTC; d_gene: TRBD1; abundance: .; v_gene: TRBV5-4; j_gene: TRBJ2-7
CDR3aa: CASSIGVSGTEAFF; CDR3nt: TGTGCCAGTAGTATTGGAGTATCTGGCACTGAAGCTTTCTTT; d_gene: .; abundance: .; v_gene: TRBV19; j_gene: TRBJ1-1
CDR3aa: CASSSGGREQYF; CDR3nt: TGTGCCAGCAGCTCAGGGGGAAGGGAGCAGTACTTC; d_gene: TRBD1; abundance: .; v_gene: TRBV11-2; j_gene: TRBJ2-7
CDR3aa: CASSYMTGAPYGYTF; CDR3nt: TGTGCCAGCAGTTATATGACAGGCGCCCCTTATGGCTACACCTTC; d_gene: .; abundance: .; v_gene: TRBV6-6; j_gene: TRBJ1-2
CDR3aa: CASSETGFYTGELFF; CDR3nt: TGTGCCAGCAGTGAAACGGGTTTTTACACCGGGGAGCTGTTTTTT; d_gene: .; abundance: few; v_gene: TRBV2; j_gene: TRBJ2-2
CDR3aa: CASSFSLEGQPQHF; CDR3nt: TGTGCCAGCAGTTTCTCTCTTGAGGGTCAGCCCCAGCATTTT; d_gene: .; abundance: .; v_gene: TRBV28; j_gene: TRBJ1-5
CDR3aa: CASSEGLAGVSEQYF; CDR3nt: TGTGCCAGCAGCGAGGGTCTAGCGGGAGTTAGCGAGCAGTACTTC; d_gene: TRBD2; abundance: .; v_gene: TRBV5-4; j_gene: TRBJ2-7
CDR3aa: CASSFSSKETQYF; CDR3nt: TGTGCCAGCAGCTTTTCCTCTAAAGAGACCCAGTACTTC; d_gene: .; abundance: .; v_gene: TRBV11-2; j_gene: TRBJ2-5
CDR3aa: CATSREKDRSSYEQYF; CDR3nt: TGTGCCACCAGCAGAGAAAAGGACAGAAGCTCCTACGAGCAGTACTTC; d_gene: .; abundance: .; v_gene: TRBV15; j_gene: TRBJ2-7
CDR3aa: CASSRVGGGTEAFF; CDR3nt: TGTGCCAGCAGTCGAGTTGGCGGGGGGACTGAAGCTTTCTTT; d_gene: .; abundance: .; v_gene: TRBV6-5; j_gene: TRBJ1-1
CDR3aa: CASSELGGTEAFF; CDR3nt: TGTGCCAGCAGTGAATTGGGGGGGACTGAAGCTTTCTTT; d_gene: .; abundance: .; v_gene: TRBV2; j_gene: TRBJ1-1
CDR3aa: CAWRDEGSNTEAFF; CDR3nt: TGTGCCTGGAGGGACGAGGGAAGCAACACTGAAGCTTTCTTT; d_gene: .; abundance: once; v_gene: TRBV30; j_gene: TRBJ1-1
CDR3aa: CASSLDRESEAFF; CDR3nt: TGTGCCAGCAGCTTGGACAGGGAGAGTGAAGCTTTCTTT; d_gene: .; abundance: .; v_gene: TRBV5-8; j_gene: TRBJ1-1
CDR3aa: CSVARDRGVYNEQFF; CDR3nt: TGCAGCGTCGCTCGGGACAGGGGTGTCTACAATGAGCAGTTCTTC; d_gene: TRBD1; abundance: .; v_gene: TRBV29-1; j_gene: TRBJ2-1
CDR3aa: CASSLRHPNTEAFF; CDR3nt: TGTGCCAGCAGTTTGAGGCACCCTAACACTGAAGCTTTCTTT; d_gene: .; abundance: once; v_gene: TRBV6-2/TRBV6-3; j_gene: TRBJ1-1
CDR3aa: CASSPYRLGSYEQYF; CDR3nt: TGTGCCAGCTCACCCTACAGGCTTGGGTCCTACGAGCAGTACTTC; d_gene: .; abundance: .; v_gene: TRBV18; j_gene: TRBJ2-7
CDR3aa: CASSLGTGVRETQYF; CDR3nt: TGCGCCAGCAGCCTCGGGACAGGGGTCCGGGAGACCCAGTACTTC; d_gene: TRBD1; abundance: few; v_gene: TRBV4-3; j_gene: TRBJ2-5
CDR3aa: CATSRDRQALGYTF; CDR3nt: TGTGCCACCAGCAGAGATCGACAGGCCCTGGGCTACACCTTC; d_gene: .; abundance: .; v_gene: TRBV15; j_gene: TRBJ1-2
CDR3aa: CSFSTGGLPGYTF; CDR3nt: TGCAGCTTTTCGACAGGGGGCCTGCCTGGCTACACCTTC; d_gene: TRBD1; abundance: .; v_gene: TRBV29-1; j_gene: TRBJ1-2
CDR3aa: CAISERGDTEAFF; CDR3nt: TGTGCCATCAGTGAGCGAGGTGATACTGAAGCTTTCTTT; d_gene: .; abundance: few; v_gene: TRBV10-3; j_gene: TRBJ1-1
CDR3aa: CASSSTGADTQYF; CDR3nt: TGTGCCAGCAGCTCCACGGGGGCAGATACGCAGTATTTT; d_gene: .; abundance: .; v_gene: TRBV12-3/TRBV12-4; j_gene: TRBJ2-3
CDR3aa: CASSFRTGTYQETQYF; CDR3nt: TGTGCCAGCAGTTTCAGGACAGGGACGTACCAAGAGACCCAGTACTTC; d_gene: TRBD1; abundance: .; v_gene: TRBV7-2; j_gene: TRBJ2-5
CDR3aa: CASRAGRGTDTQYF; CDR3nt: TGTGCCAGCAGGGCAGGGCGTGGCACAGATACGCAGTATTTT; d_gene: .; abundance: .; v_gene: TRBV28; j_gene: TRBJ2-3
CDR3aa: CASRIIGDQPQHF; CDR3nt: TGTGCCAGCAGGATCATAGGGGATCAGCCCCAGCATTTT; d_gene: .; abundance: .; v_gene: TRBV2; j_gene: TRBJ1-5
CDR3aa: CASRPLASTDTQYF; CDR3nt: TGTGCCAGCAGACCACTAGCAAGCACAGATACGCAGTATTTT; d_gene: .; abundance: .; v_gene: TRBV6-5; j_gene: TRBJ2-3
CDR3aa: CASSPQGVDSPLHF; CDR3nt: TGTGCCAGCTCCCCACAGGGAGTCGATTCACCCCTCCACTTT; d_gene: .; abundance: few; v_gene: TRBV18; j_gene: TRBJ1-6
CDR3aa: CASSPRQPGAGELFF; CDR3nt: TGTGCCAGCAGCCCACGACAACCAGGGGCCGGGGAGCTGTTTTTT; d_gene: .; abundance: .; v_gene: TRBV7-3; j_gene: TRBJ2-2
CDR3aa: CASSQDLGGLMDNEQFF; CDR3nt: TGCGCCAGCAGCCAAGACTTGGGGGGGCTAATGGACAATGAGCAGTTCTTC; d_gene: .; abundance: .; v_gene: TRBV4-3; j_gene: TRBJ2-1
CDR3aa: CASSYLERGGRLTGELFF; CDR3nt: TGTGCCAGCAGTTACCTCGAGCGGGGGGGTCGATTGACCGGGGAGCTGTTTTTT; d_gene: TRBD2; abundance: .; v_gene: TRBV6-2/TRBV6-3; j_gene: TRBJ2-2